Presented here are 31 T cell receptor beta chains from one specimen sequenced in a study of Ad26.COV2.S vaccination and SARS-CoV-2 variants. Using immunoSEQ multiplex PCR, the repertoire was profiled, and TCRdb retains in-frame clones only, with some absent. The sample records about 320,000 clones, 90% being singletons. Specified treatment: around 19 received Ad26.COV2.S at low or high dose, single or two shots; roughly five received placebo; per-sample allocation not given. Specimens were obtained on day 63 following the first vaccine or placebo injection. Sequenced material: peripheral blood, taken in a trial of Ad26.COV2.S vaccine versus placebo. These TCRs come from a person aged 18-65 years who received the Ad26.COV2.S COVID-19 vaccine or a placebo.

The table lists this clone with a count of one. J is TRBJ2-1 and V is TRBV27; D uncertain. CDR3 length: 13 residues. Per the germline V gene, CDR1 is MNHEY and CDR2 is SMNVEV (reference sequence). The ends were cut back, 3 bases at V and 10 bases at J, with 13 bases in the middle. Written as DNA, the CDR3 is TGTGCCAGCAGTTTCGGGCGGTCTTACGAGCAGTTCTTC. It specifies CASSFGRSYEQFF.

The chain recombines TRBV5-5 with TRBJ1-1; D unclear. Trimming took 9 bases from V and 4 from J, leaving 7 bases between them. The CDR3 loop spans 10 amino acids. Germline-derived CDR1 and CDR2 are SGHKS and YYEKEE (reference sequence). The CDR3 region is CATPGTEAFF. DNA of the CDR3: TGTGCCACCCCGGGCACTGAAGCTTTCTTT.

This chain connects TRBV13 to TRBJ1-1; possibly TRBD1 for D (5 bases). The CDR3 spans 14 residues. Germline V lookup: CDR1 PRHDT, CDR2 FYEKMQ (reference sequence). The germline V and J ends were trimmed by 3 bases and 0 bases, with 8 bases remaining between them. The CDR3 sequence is CASSLGQMNTEAFF. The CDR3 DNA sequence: TGTGCCAGCAGCTTGGGGCAGATGAACACTGAAGCTTTCTTT.

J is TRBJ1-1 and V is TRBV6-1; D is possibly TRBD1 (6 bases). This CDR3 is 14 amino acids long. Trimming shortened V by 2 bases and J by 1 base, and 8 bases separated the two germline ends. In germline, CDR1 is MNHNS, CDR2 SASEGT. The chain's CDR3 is CASSEYRENTEAFF. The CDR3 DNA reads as TGTGCCAGCAGTGAATACAGGGAGAACACTGAAGCTTTCTTT.

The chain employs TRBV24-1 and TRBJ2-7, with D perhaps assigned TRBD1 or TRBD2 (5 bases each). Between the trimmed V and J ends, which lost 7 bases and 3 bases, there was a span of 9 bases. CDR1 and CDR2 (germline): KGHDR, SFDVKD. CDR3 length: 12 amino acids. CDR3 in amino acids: CATREDNYEQYF. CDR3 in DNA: TGTGCCACCAGGGAGGACAACTACGAGCAGTACTTC.

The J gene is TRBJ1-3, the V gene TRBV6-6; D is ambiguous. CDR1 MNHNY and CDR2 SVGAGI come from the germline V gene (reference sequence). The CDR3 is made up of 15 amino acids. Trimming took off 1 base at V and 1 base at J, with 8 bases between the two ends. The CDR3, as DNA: TGTGCCAGCAGTTACTTTGTCCTGTCTGGAAACACCATATATTTT. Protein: CASSYFVLSGNTIYF.

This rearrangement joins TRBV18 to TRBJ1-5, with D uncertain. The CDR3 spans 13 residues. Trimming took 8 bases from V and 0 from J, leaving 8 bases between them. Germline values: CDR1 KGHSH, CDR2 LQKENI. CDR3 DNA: TGTGCCAGCACTGACCTTAGCAATCAGCCCCAGCATTTT. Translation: CASTDLSNQPQHF.

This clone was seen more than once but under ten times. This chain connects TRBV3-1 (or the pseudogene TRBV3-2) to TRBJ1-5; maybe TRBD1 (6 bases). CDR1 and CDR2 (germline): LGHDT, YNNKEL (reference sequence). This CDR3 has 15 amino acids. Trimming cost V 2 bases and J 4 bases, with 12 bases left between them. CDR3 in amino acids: CASSQQRGPNQPQHF. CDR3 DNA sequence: TGTGCCAGCAGCCAACAACGGGGGCCTAATCAGCCCCAGCATTTT.

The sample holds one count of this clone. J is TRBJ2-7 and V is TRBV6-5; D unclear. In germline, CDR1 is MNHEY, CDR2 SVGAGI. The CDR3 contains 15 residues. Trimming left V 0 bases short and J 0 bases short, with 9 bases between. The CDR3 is CASSYSHRSSYEQYF. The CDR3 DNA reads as TGTGCCAGCAGTTACTCACACCGGAGCTCCTACGAGCAGTACTTC.

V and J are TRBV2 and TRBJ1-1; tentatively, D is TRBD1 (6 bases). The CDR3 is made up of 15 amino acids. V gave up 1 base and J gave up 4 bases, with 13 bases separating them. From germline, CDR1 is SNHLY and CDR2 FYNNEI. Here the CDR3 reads CASSEVRGSGTEAFF. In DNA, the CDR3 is TGTGCCAGCAGTGAAGTGAGGGGGTCAGGCACTGAAGCTTTCTTT.

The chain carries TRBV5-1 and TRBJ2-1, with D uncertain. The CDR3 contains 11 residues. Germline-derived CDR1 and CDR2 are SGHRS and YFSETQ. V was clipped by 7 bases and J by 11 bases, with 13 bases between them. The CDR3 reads CASLFLNQQFF. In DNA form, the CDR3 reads TGCGCCAGCTTGTTTTTGAACCAGCAGTTCTTC.

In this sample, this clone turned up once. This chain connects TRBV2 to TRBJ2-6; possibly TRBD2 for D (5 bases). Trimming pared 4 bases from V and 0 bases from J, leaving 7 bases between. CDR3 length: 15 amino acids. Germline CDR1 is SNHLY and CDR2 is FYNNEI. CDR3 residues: CASSVRDSGANVLTF. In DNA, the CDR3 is TGTGCCAGCAGTGTCCGGGACTCTGGGGCCAACGTCCTGACTTTC.

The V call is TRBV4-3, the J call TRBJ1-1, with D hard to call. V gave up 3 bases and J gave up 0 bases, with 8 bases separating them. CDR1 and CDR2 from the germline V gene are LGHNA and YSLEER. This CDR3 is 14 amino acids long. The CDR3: CASSQPGLNTEAFF. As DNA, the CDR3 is TGCGCCAGCAGCCAGCCAGGCCTGAACACTGAAGCTTTCTTT.

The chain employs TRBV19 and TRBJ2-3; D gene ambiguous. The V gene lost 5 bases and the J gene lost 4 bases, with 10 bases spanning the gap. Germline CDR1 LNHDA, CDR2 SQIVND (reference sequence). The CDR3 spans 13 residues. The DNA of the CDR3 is TGTGCCAGTAGTGAAAAGGACCCAGATACGCAGTATTTT. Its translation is CASSEKDPDTQYF.

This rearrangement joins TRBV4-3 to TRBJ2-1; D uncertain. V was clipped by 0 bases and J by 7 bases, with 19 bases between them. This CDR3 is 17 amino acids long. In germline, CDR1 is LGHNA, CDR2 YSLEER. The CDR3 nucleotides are TGCGCCAGCAGCCAAGAATTAGGCCAGGCCGGACCGAATGAGCAGTTCTTC. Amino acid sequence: CASSQELGQAGPNEQFF.

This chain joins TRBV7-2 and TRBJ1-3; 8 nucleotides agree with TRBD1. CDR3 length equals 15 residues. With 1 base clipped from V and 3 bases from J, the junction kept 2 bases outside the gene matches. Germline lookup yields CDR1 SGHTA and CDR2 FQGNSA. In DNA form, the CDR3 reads TGTGCCAGCAGCTTAGAGACAGGGGATGGAAACACCATATATTTT. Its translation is CASSLETGDGNTIYF. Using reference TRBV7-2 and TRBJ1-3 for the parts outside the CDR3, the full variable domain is GAGVSQSPSNKVTEKGKDVELRCDPISGHTALYWYRQSLGQGLEFLIYFQGNSAPDKSGLPSDRFSAERTGGSVSTLTIQRTQQEDSAVYLCASSLETGDGNTIYFGEGSWLTVV.

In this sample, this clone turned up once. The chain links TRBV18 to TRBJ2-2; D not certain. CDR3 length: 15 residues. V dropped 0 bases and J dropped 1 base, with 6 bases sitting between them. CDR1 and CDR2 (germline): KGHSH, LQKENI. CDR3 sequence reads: CASSPPNRNTGELFF. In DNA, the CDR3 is TGTGCCAGCTCACCACCGAACAGGAACACCGGGGAGCTGTTTTTT.

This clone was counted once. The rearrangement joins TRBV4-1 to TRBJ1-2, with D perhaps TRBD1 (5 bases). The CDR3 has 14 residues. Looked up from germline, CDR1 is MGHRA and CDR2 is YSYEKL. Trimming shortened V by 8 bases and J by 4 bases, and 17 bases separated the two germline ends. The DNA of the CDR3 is TGCGCCAGCGGGGGTGTCCCTTGGAGCTATGGCTACACCTTC. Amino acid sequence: CASGGVPWSYGYTF.

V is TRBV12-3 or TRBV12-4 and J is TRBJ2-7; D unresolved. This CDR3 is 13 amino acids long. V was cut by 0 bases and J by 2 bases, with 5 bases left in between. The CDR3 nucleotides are TGTGCCAGCAGTTTAGCAGGTACCTACGAGCAGTACTTC. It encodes CASSLAGTYEQYF.

The CDR3 region is CASSLGGLAIEQYF. The CDR3 region has the DNA TGCGCCAGCAGCCTAGGGGGACTAGCGATCGAGCAGTACTTC. The chain employs TRBV5-1 and TRBJ2-7, with 10 nucleotides matching TRBD2. The CDR3 has 14 amino acids. J lost 6 bases, V lost 4 bases, and 7 bases had no gene match. The V gene's germline CDR1 is SGHRS and CDR2 YFSETQ.

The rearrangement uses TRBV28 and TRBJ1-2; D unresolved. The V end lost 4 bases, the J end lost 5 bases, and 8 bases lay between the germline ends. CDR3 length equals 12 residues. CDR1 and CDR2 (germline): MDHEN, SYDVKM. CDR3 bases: TGTGCCAGCAGTTCAGGACTTTATGGCTACACCTTC. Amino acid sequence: CASSSGLYGYTF.

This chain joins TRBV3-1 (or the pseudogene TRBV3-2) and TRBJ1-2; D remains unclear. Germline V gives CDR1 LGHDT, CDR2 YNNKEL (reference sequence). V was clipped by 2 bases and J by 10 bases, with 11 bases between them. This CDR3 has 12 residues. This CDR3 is CASSQMGRDYTF. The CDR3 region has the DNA TGTGCCAGCAGCCAAATGGGTCGCGACTACACCTTC.

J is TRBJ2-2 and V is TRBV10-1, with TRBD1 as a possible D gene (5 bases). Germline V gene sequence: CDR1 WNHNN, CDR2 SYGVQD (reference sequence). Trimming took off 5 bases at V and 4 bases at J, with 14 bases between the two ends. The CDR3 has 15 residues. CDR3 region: CASSPTGHATGELFF. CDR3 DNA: TGCGCCAGCAGTCCCACCGGACACGCCACCGGGGAGCTGTTTTTT.

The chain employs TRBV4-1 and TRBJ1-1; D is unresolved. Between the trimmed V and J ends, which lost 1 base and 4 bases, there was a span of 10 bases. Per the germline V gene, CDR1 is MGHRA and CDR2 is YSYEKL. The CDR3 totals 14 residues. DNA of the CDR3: TGCGCCAGCAGCCAAGGGTATACTGGCACTGAAGCTTTCTTT. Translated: CASSQGYTGTEAFF.

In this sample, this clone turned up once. CDR3 sequence (DNA): TGTGCCAGTAGCAATCCCGGTGTGTCTGGGGCCAACGTCCTGACTTTC. It translates to CASSNPGVSGANVLTF. The genes are TRBV19 and TRBJ2-6; no clear D. From germline, CDR1 is LNHDA and CDR2 SQIVND (reference sequence). Trimming removed 6 bases at V and 1 base at J, with 13 bases between. The CDR3 is made up of 16 amino acids.

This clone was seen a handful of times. CDR3 bases: TGCAGTGCTAGAGATGACGGGACCCAGTACTTC. Translation gives CSARDDGTQYF. The chain joins TRBV20-1 to TRBJ2-5; D uncertain. The V gene lost 0 bases and the J gene lost 7 bases, with 6 bases spanning the gap. The germline gives CDR1 DFQATT, CDR2 SNEGSKA (reference sequence). CDR3 length: 11 residues.

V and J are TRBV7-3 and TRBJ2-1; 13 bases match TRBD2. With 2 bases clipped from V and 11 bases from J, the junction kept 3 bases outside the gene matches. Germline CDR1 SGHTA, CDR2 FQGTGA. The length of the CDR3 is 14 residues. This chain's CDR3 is CASSLGTSGTQQFF. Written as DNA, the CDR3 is TGTGCCAGCAGCTTAGGGACTAGCGGGACCCAGCAGTTCTTC.

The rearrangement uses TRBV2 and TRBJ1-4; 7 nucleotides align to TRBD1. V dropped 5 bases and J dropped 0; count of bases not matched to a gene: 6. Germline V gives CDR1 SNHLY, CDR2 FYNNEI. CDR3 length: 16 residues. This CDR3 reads CASSFDRAATNEKLFF. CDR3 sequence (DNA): TGTGCCAGCAGTTTTGACAGGGCTGCAACTAATGAAAAACTGTTTTTT.

The CDR3 loop reads CASSPSYTGELFF. DNA for the CDR3: TGTGCCAGCAGCCCGTCCTACACCGGGGAGCTGTTTTTT. This chain links TRBV6-2 or TRBV6-3 with TRBJ2-2; no firm D call. Per the germline V gene, CDR1 is MNHEY and CDR2 is SVGEGT. The CDR3 runs to 13 residues. The V and J ends lost 6 bases and 3 bases respectively, with 8 bases between them.

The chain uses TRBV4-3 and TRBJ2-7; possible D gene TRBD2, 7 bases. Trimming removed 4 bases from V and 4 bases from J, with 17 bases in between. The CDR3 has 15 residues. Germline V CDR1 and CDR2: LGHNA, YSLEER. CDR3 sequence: CASSPSLGGQYEQYF. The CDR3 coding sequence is TGCGCCAGCAGCCCCTCTTTGGGGGGGCAATACGAGCAGTACTTC.

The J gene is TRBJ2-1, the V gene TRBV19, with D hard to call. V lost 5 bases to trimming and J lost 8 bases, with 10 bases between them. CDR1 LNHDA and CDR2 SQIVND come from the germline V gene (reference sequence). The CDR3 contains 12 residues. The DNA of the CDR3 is TGTGCCAGTAGTGCTCCCGGGCATGAGCAGTTCTTC. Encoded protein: CASSAPGHEQFF.